This T cell receptor beta chain stems from a study of beta chain bispecific antibodies for T cell cancers. As for the study in general: Surface TRBV12 (TRBV12-3) was on Jurkat, TRBV5-5 on HPB-ALL. General observations from the study: After anti-TRBV12 rather than anti-CD19 exposure, TRBV12-3 made up roughly 99% less of total TRBV signal. The leukemia cells, rather than normal T cells, gave most of the targeted TRBV signal.

V was pared by 1 base and J by 5 bases, with 14 bases between. The germline gives CDR1 LGHNA, CDR2 YNFKEQ. The CDR3 is 16 amino acids. This clonotype was detected many times. The antigen is unknown. Blood mononuclear cells were expanded for 3 days using either OKT3 anti-CD3 antibody or CD3/CD28 beads. Using its own MiXCR run on the 5' RACE reads, TCRdb lists one record per CDR3 protein. This sample yields tens of thousands of distinct CDR3 sequences, of which approximately 1.9% are seen a single time; more than 5% belongs to the top ten. Sample: healthy donor T cells cultured with leukemia cells, taken from a culture containing a bispecific antibody targeting TCR Vbeta12. The TCR was taken from a human donor in good health. Some clones in this sample may be carry-over from other donors' samples. V gene TRBV4-2 combines with J gene TRBJ2-2; D possibly matches TRBD1 or TRBD2 (6 bases each). The CDR3 protein is CASSQVWGAETGELFF. For the CDR3, the DNA is TGTGCCAGCAGCCAAGTGTGGGGGGCGGAGACCGGGGAGCTGTTTTTT.